A single sample is the source of the 18 T cell receptor beta chains below, sequenced in a study of T-cell memory formation after mild COVID-19. In TCRdb, the 5' RACE reads were re-called with MiXCR into one record per CDR3 protein. This table has under 90,000 distinct CDR3 sequences, approximately 15% appearing once. The sequencing input was PBMCs or a T cell subset sorted from them (not recorded which). The receptors were gathered from an adult woman who had mild COVID-19 (a few samples of this study predate the infection). Cell type and time point are not known.

This clonotype was seen at least ten times. V gene TRBV7-9 combines with J gene TRBJ2-1, with TRBD2 matching over 8 bases. J was trimmed by 9 bases and V by 5 bases; bases with no gene match: 15. CDR3 length: 16 residues. The germline CDR1 and CDR2 sequences are SEHNR and FQNEAQ (reference sequence). CDR3 nucleotides: TGTGCCAGCAGCCATGCGAAGATGGGACTAGATAGTGAGCAGTTCTTC. This sequence encodes CASSHAKMGLDSEQFF.

J is TRBJ2-1 and V is TRBV4-1; D gene ambiguous. The V and J ends lost 3 bases and 4 bases respectively, with 7 bases between them. CDR1 is MGHRA and CDR2 is YSYEKL in the germline V gene. CDR3 length equals 13 residues. CDR3 residues: CASSHGYYNEQFF. CDR3 nucleotides: TGCGCCAGCAGCCACGGCTATTACAATGAGCAGTTCTTC.

This clonotype appeared a few times. The rearrangement links TRBV30 to TRBJ2-7, with TRBD1 matching 7 bases. The CDR3 has 14 residues. CDR1 is GTSNPN, CDR2 SVGIG, per germline (reference sequence). The V segment lost 5 bases and the J segment 3 bases; nucleotides outside the gene matches: 10. The CDR3: CAWARDSEYYEQYF. Written as DNA, the CDR3 is TGTGCCTGGGCACGGGACAGCGAGTACTACGAGCAGTACTTC.

The chain links TRBV24-1 to TRBJ2-3; D unresolved. Trimming removed 1 base at V and 2 bases at J, with 9 bases between. CDR1 is KGHDR, CDR2 SFDVKD, per germline. The CDR3 is 15 amino acids. The CDR3: CATSDLYSTTDTQYF. In DNA, the CDR3 is TGTGCCACCAGTGATTTATACAGCACCACAGATACGCAGTATTTT.

The CDR3 loop reads CASSPLAGATDTQYF. The CDR3, as DNA: TGTGCCAGCAGCCCCCTAGCGGGGGCCACAGATACGCAGTATTTT. The chain employs TRBV6-5 and TRBJ2-3; 10 nucleotides agree with TRBD2. This CDR3 has 15 residues. V lost 6 bases to trimming and J lost 2 bases; unmatched junction nucleotides: 5. The germline gives CDR1 MNHEY, CDR2 SVGAGI.

This clonotype has only a few counts. The chain uses TRBV12-3 or TRBV12-4 and TRBJ2-5, with D possibly TRBD1 on 5 matching bases. The CDR3 runs to 16 residues. Trimming pared 3 bases from V and 0 bases from J, leaving 14 bases between. The CDR3 DNA follows: TGTGCCAGCAGTTTCGCGTCAGGGCCGTACCAAGAGACCCAGTACTTC. Its translation: CASSFASGPYQETQYF.

The table lists this clonotype with a few counts. The chain links TRBV29-1 to TRBJ1-4; 11 bases map to TRBD1. Germline V gene data show CDR1 as SQVTM and CDR2 as ANQGSEA. Trimming cost V 5 bases and J 7 bases; bases outside gene matches: 3. The CDR3 consists of 13 residues. In nucleotides, the CDR3 is TGCAGCGTTTGGACAGGGGGCGGTGAAAAACTGTTTTTT. It codes for CSVWTGGGEKLFF.

This clonotype was picked up many times. This chain joins TRBV4-3 and TRBJ2-1, with TRBD2 matching 10 bases. Germline V gene sequence: CDR1 LGHNA, CDR2 YSLEER. The CDR3 contains 15 residues. The junction had 4 bases not matched to a gene; V was cut back by 4 bases and J by 4 bases. CDR3 residues: CASSLTSGAYNEQFF. CDR3 coding DNA: TGCGCCAGCAGCCTCACTAGCGGGGCGTACAATGAGCAGTTCTTC.

The sample holds a few counts of this clonotype. V and J are TRBV12-3 or TRBV12-4 and TRBJ2-7; possible D gene TRBD2, 7 bases. This CDR3 region has 13 residues. V lost 5 bases, J lost 7 bases, and 15 bases lay in between. The CDR3 loop reads CASSTGGRGEQYF. The CDR3 DNA sequence: TGTGCCAGCAGTACCGGAGGGAGGGGGGAGCAGTACTTC.

DNA of the CDR3: TGCGCCAGCAGCTTTTACGAGACAACTAATGAAAAACTGTTTTTT. Translated, it gives CASSFYETTNEKLFF. The chain combines TRBV5-1 with TRBJ1-4; D is uncertain. This CDR3 comprises 15 residues. V was shortened by 2 bases and J by 0 bases, with 8 bases between the two germline ends. CDR1 is SGHRS and CDR2 is YFSETQ in the germline V gene. Together with reference TRBV5-1 and TRBJ1-4, the CDR3 gives the full variable domain: KAGVTQTPRYLIKTRGQQVTLSCSPISGHRSVSWYQQTPGQGLQFLFEYFSETQRNKGNFPGRFSGRQFSNSRSEMNVSTLELGDSALYLCASSFYETTNEKLFFGSGTQLSVL.

The table lists this clonotype with a few counts. The chain employs TRBV29-1 and TRBJ2-7; D perhaps matches TRBD2 (6 bases). V shed 5 bases and J shed 7 bases, with 21 bases lying between them. Germline CDR1 SQVTM, CDR2 ANQGSEA. The CDR3 is 14 residues long. CDR3 sequence reads: CSVSVGVRAGEQYF. DNA of the CDR3: TGCAGCGTTTCGGTTGGTGTCAGGGCGGGGGAGCAGTACTTC.

The genes are TRBV7-6 and TRBJ2-7; D perhaps matches TRBD1 (6 bases). There are 16 residues in the CDR3. Per germline, CDR1 SGHVS and CDR2 FNYEAQ. V lost 5 bases and J lost 5, with 22 bases in between. The chain's CDR3 is CASSLDFAGAMNEQYF. Here the CDR3 DNA reads TGTGCCAGCAGCCTAGATTTCGCAGGGGCAATGAACGAGCAGTACTTC.

This clonotype was recorded a few times. V is TRBV25-1 and J is TRBJ2-5, with no clear D. The germline V and J ends were trimmed by 1 base and 5 bases, with 8 bases remaining between them. The CDR3 has 13 residues. The germline V gene encodes CDR1 MGHDK and CDR2 SYGVNS. In DNA form, the CDR3 reads TGTGCCAGCAGTGAATTAAACCGGGAGACCCAGTACTTC. This encodes CASSELNRETQYF.

This clonotype was seen only once. V gene TRBV4-1 combines with J gene TRBJ1-3; D call uncertain. V was pared by 0 bases and J by 4 bases, with 10 bases between. Germline V gene data show CDR1 as MGHRA and CDR2 as YSYEKL. CDR3 length: 15 amino acids. The DNA of the CDR3 is TGCGCCAGCAGCCAAGAGGGCGGGCTCGGAAACACCATATATTTT. This translates into CASSQEGGLGNTIYF.

The chain couples TRBV6-1 to TRBJ2-2; D is unclear. Germline-derived CDR1 and CDR2 are MNHNS and SASEGT. The CDR3 loop spans 11 amino acids. V was trimmed by 2 bases and J by 7 bases, leaving 2 bases between them. The CDR3 DNA is TGTGCCAGCAGTGAATACGGGGAGCTGTTTTTT. This sequence encodes CASSEYGELFF.

In this sample, this clonotype turned up a few times. The chain carries TRBV30 and TRBJ2-1, with 12 bases identical to TRBD2. The CDR3 extends over 16 amino acids. V dropped 1 base and J dropped 2; count of bases not matched to a gene: 3. Germline lookup yields CDR1 GTSNPN and CDR2 SVGIG (reference sequence). For the CDR3, the DNA is TGTGCCTGGAGTGGACTAGCGGGAGAAACCTACAATGAGCAGTTCTTC. Its translation: CAWSGLAGETYNEQFF.

This clonotype was recorded at least ten times. This chain uses TRBV7-9 with TRBJ2-1; TRBD1 is a possible D gene (6 bases). The CDR3 runs 16 residues. Germline CDR1 SEHNR, CDR2 FQNEAQ (reference sequence). The germline V and J ends were trimmed by 5 bases and 4 bases, with 18 bases remaining between them. This CDR3 reads CASSPPTGAHYNEQFF. DNA of the CDR3: TGTGCCAGCAGCCCCCCGACAGGCGCCCATTACAATGAGCAGTTCTTC.

This clonotype appeared a few times. This chain joins TRBV7-6 and TRBJ2-5; TRBD2 matches at 12 bases. CDR1 is SGHVS and CDR2 is FNYEAQ in the germline V gene. The V and J ends lost 5 bases and 7 bases, in that order; junction bases with no gene match: 17. CDR3 length: 18 amino acids. The CDR3, as DNA: TGTGCCAGCAGCCCGGGGACTAGCGGGCCTAGGCCCATGGGGACCCAGTACTTC. Translation: CASSPGTSGPRPMGTQYF.